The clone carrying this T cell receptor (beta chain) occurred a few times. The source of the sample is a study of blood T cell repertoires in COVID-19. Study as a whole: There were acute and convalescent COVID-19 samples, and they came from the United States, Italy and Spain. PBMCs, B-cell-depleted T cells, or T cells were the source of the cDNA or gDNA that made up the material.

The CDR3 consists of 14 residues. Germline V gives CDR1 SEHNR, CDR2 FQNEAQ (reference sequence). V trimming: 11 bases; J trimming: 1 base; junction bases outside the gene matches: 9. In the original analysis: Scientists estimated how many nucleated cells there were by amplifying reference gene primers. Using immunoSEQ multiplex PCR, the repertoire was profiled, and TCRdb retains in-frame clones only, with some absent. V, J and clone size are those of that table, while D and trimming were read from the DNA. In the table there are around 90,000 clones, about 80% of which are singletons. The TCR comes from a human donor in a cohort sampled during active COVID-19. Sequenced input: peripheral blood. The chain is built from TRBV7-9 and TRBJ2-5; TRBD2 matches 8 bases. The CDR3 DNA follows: TGTGCCGGAGGTGACGGGAGGGTCCAAGAGACCCAGTACTTC. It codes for CAGGDGRVQETQYF. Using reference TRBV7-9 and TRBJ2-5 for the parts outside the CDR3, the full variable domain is DTGVSQNPRHKITKRGQNVTFRCDPISEHNRLYWYRQTLGQGPEFLTYFQNEAQLEKSRLLSDRFSAERPKGSFSTLEIQRTEQGDSAMYLCAGGDGRVQETQYFGPGTRLLVL.